The 28 T cell receptor beta chains in this list originate from one sample, sequenced in a study of CD8 T cells in Susac syndrome. RNA totalling about 0.5 to 1 ug underwent reverse transcription with random hexamers. TCRdb analysed the immunoSEQ multiplex PCR reads with MiXCR anew, one entry per CDR3 protein. The table shows around 130,000 distinct CDR3 sequences, with approximately 95% occurring only once. Sequenced input: CD4+ T cells from PBMCs. These receptors were collected from a human donor with multiple sclerosis.

The chain couples TRBV30 to TRBJ1-6; D call uncertain. This CDR3 has 16 amino acids. Germline loops: CDR1 GTSNPN, CDR2 SVGIG (reference sequence). Trimming shortened V by 0 bases and J by 0 bases, and 9 bases separated the two germline ends. In DNA, the CDR3 is TGTGCCTGGAGTGTCGTGAAGAGCTCCTATAATTCACCCCTCCACTTT. It translates to CAWSVVKSSYNSPLHF.

The V call is TRBV20-1, the J call TRBJ1-5; D remains ambiguous. CDR1 DFQATT and CDR2 SNEGSKA come from the germline V gene (reference sequence). Trimming cost V 3 bases and J 7 bases, with 10 bases left between them. This CDR3 has 12 residues. DNA for the CDR3: TGCAGTGCTAGTAAAGGGAGGCAGCCCCAGCATTTT. Encoded protein: CSASKGRQPQHF.

J is TRBJ2-3 and V is TRBV23-1, with TRBD1 matching over 7 bases. TRBV23-1 is filed as an ORF, its function uncertain. The CDR3 loop spans 17 amino acids. The V and J ends lost 0 bases and 3 bases, in that order; junction bases with no gene match: 9. This CDR3 is CASSQSGYRGETDTQYF. In DNA, the CDR3 is TGCGCCAGCAGTCAATCGGGATACAGGGGCGAGACAGATACGCAGTATTTT.

The chain has TRBV30 and TRBJ2-7, with D perhaps TRBD1 or TRBD2 (5 bases each). This CDR3 region has 16 residues. V was shortened by 2 bases and J by 2 bases, with 19 bases between the two germline ends. Germline V CDR1 and CDR2: GTSNPN, SVGIG (reference sequence). This CDR3 is CAWSPRGIRTTYEQYF. The CDR3 DNA is TGTGCCTGGAGTCCCCGGGGCATTCGAACCACCTACGAGCAGTACTTC.

This chain links TRBV28 with TRBJ1-5; D call uncertain. V lost 6 bases and J 0 bases, leaving 6 bases between the germline ends. Germline V gene sequence: CDR1 MDHEN, CDR2 SYDVKM. The CDR3 extends over 13 amino acids. The CDR3 bases are TGTGCCAGCAGGAGATATAGCAATCAGCCCCAGCATTTT. Its protein is CASRRYSNQPQHF.

This chain joins TRBV7-2 and TRBJ2-3, with D maybe TRBD1 (8 bases). CDR3 length equals 15 residues. The V end was cut by 4 bases, the J end by 2 bases, with 13 bases between. The germline gives CDR1 SGHTA, CDR2 FQGNSA. The CDR3 reads CASSSTGGDTDTQYF. The CDR3 DNA follows: TGTGCCAGCAGCTCTACAGGGGGGGACACAGATACGCAGTATTTT.

The chain carries TRBV29-1 and TRBJ1-2; D not certain. This CDR3 has 13 residues. The germline gives CDR1 SQVTM, CDR2 ANQGSEA. V lost 0 bases and J lost 5, with 10 bases in between. The CDR3: CSVEDLPTYGYTF. DNA of the CDR3: TGCAGCGTTGAAGATCTTCCAACTTATGGCTACACCTTC.

The chain joins TRBV5-6 to TRBJ1-2; no firm D call. The germline V and J ends were trimmed by 0 bases and 4 bases, with 7 bases remaining between them. Germline loops: CDR1 SGHDT, CDR2 YYEEEE. The CDR3 length is 13 residues. Here the CDR3 reads CASSLGRAYGYTF. The CDR3 coding sequence is TGTGCCAGCAGCTTGGGCCGGGCCTATGGCTACACCTTC. The full variable domain, its missing parts supplied by reference TRBV5-6 and TRBJ1-2, is DAGVTQSPTHLIKTRGQQVTLRCSPKSGHDTVSWYQQALGQGPQFIFQYYEEEERQRGNFPDRFSGHQFPNYSSELNVNALLLGDSALYLCASSLGRAYGYTFGSGTRLTVV.

The chain employs TRBV4-3 and TRBJ2-3; 8 bases line up with TRBD2. The CDR3 runs 17 residues. V was pared by 0 bases and J by 5 bases, with 10 bases of the junction left unmatched. CDR1 is LGHNA, CDR2 YSLEER, per germline. CDR3: CASSQDWGSGVGDTQYF. CDR3 coding DNA: TGCGCCAGCAGCCAAGATTGGGGTAGCGGGGTGGGAGATACGCAGTATTTT.

The sample holds one count of this clonotype. This chain uses TRBV9 with TRBJ2-1, with a possible D match to TRBD1 (6 bases). V gave up 6 bases and J gave up 4 bases, with 17 bases separating them. CDR3 size: 15 residues. Germline assignment: CDR1 SGDLS and CDR2 YYNGEE. The CDR3 DNA sequence: TGTGCCAGCAAACGAACTGCCCAGGGGTACAATGAGCAGTTCTTC. It translates to CASKRTAQGYNEQFF.

J is TRBJ2-5 and V is TRBV12-3 or TRBV12-4; D uncertain. V dropped 3 bases and J dropped 4 bases, with 12 bases sitting between them. This CDR3 spans 14 amino acids. The CDR3 DNA reads as TGTGCCAGCAGTTTCACCTCCGTTAGAGAGACCCAGTACTTC. Its translation is CASSFTSVRETQYF.

In its sample, this clonotype was seen once. V usage is TRBV29-1 and J usage is TRBJ1-2, with 9 bases aligning to TRBD1. CDR1 and CDR2 from the germline V gene are SQVTM and ANQGSEA. CDR3 length: 16 residues. With V trimmed by 5 bases and J by 1 base, 11 bases remained unmatched. The DNA of the CDR3 is TGCAGCGTTTGGTCTCCGGACAGGGGTTTTAACTATGGCTACACCTTC. Its protein product is CSVWSPDRGFNYGYTF.

This sequence joins TRBV6-2 or TRBV6-3 and TRBJ2-7, with 9 nucleotides matching TRBD1. The germline V gene encodes CDR1 MNHEY and CDR2 SVGEGT. The CDR3 has 15 amino acids. J gave up 3 bases and V 10 bases, and 13 bases lay outside the gene matches. CDR3 in amino acids: CATTMGGTGRYEQYF. In nucleotides, the CDR3 is TGTGCCACCACTATGGGAGGGACAGGGCGCTACGAGCAGTACTTC.

The V and J genes are TRBV28 and TRBJ2-7, with 8 positions matching TRBD2. The J segment lost 6 bases and the V segment lost 5 bases, leaving 12 bases of the junction unmatched. This CDR3 is built from 15 residues. Germline lookup yields CDR1 MDHEN and CDR2 SYDVKM. This CDR3 reads CASSPRRPGGGEQYF. CDR3 sequence (DNA): TGTGCCAGCAGTCCGCGTAGGCCGGGAGGGGGCGAGCAGTACTTC.

A note on this clonotype: The junction differs from germline at one of its ends, possibly a read error. The V call is TRBV19, the J call TRBJ2-1; weak D call: TRBD2 (5 bases). CDR3 length: 12 amino acids. Germline CDR1 LNHDA, CDR2 SQIVND (reference sequence). CDR3 sequence (DNA): TGTGCCAGTAGTTTCACTAGTAATGCGCAGTTCTTC. This translates into CASSFTSNAQFF.

This chain uses TRBV20-1 with TRBJ2-2; possible D gene TRBD1, 5 bases. There are 15 residues in the CDR3. Germline CDR1 and CDR2: DFQATT and SNEGSKA (reference sequence). V gave up 5 bases and J gave up 5 bases, with 18 bases separating them. CDR3 nucleotides: TGCAGTGCTCCAACACATACAGGTGCAACCGGGGAGCTGTTTTTT. Protein: CSAPTHTGATGELFF.

The chain recombines TRBV7-2 with TRBJ2-7; no firm D call. Germline V gene data show CDR1 as SGHTA and CDR2 as FQGNSA. The length of the CDR3 is 13 residues. Trimming removed 2 bases from V and 10 bases from J, with 15 bases in between. CDR3 sequence (DNA): TGTGCCAGCAGCTTATCGTTAGTCCCTCCCCAGTACTTC. Encoded protein: CASSLSLVPPQYF. The full variable domain, completed using reference TRBV7-2 and TRBJ2-7, is GAGVSQSPSNKVTEKGKDVELRCDPISGHTALYWYRQSLGQGLEFLIYFQGNSAPDKSGLPSDRFSAERTGGSVSTLTIQRTQQEDSAVYLCASSLSLVPPQYFGPGTRLTVT.

This chain joins TRBV5-1 and TRBJ2-1; D unclear. Germline V gene lookup returns CDR1 SGHRS and CDR2 YFSETQ. This CDR3 comprises 13 residues. Deletions cut 3 bases from V and 8 bases from J, with 12 bases between. The CDR3 nucleotides read TGCGCCAGCAGCTGGTTCAGCCGGGATGAGCAGTTCTTC. It codes for CASSWFSRDEQFF.

The CDR3 loop reads CASSQEGQGVAEAFF. The CDR3 bases are TGCGCCAGCAGCCAAGAGGGACAGGGGGTGGCTGAAGCTTTCTTT. The chain is built from TRBV4-1 and TRBJ1-1; 11 positions match TRBD1. CDR3 length: 15 amino acids. CDR1 and CDR2 (germline): MGHRA, YSYEKL. The junction had 3 bases not matched to a gene; V was cut back by 0 bases and J by 6 bases.

This chain uses TRBV6-5 with TRBJ2-5; D remains unclear. The CDR3 is 13 amino acids. Germline V gene lookup returns CDR1 MNHEY and CDR2 SVGAGI. Trimming removed 6 bases from V and 1 base from J, with 9 bases in between. The CDR3 reads CASRYLSQETQYF. The CDR3 DNA reads as TGTGCCAGCAGATACCTGTCCCAAGAGACCCAGTACTTC.

The V call is TRBV20-1, the J call TRBJ2-5, with 7 bases that match TRBD2. The V gene end was trimmed by 3 bases and the J gene end by 4 bases; junction bases not matched to a gene: 8. This CDR3 is 14 amino acids long. CDR1 is DFQATT and CDR2 is SNEGSKA in the germline V gene (reference sequence). CDR3 coding DNA: TGCAGTGCTAGTGGGTGGACTAGTCGAGAGACCCAGTACTTC. Translating it yields CSASGWTSRETQYF.

This chain links TRBV20-1 with TRBJ1-1; 7 bases are a match to TRBD1. The CDR3 consists of 12 residues. Germline V gene sequence: CDR1 DFQATT, CDR2 SNEGSKA (reference sequence). V dropped 6 bases and J dropped 7; count of bases not matched to a gene: 8. This chain's CDR3 is CSAELGGVEAFF. CDR3 DNA sequence: TGCAGTGCCGAGCTAGGGGGCGTTGAAGCTTTCTTT.

The rearrangement links TRBV7-9 to TRBJ2-5, with TRBD1 identical over 7 bases. V shed 1 base, J shed 6 bases, and the junction held 11 bases outside the gene matches. The germline gives CDR1 SEHNR, CDR2 FQNEAQ (reference sequence). CDR3 length equals 16 residues. CDR3 residues: CASSLGETGMTKTQYF. CDR3 in DNA: TGTGCCAGCAGCTTAGGCGAGACAGGGATGACGAAGACCCAGTACTTC. Full variable domain (outside the CDR3, taken from reference TRBV7-9 and TRBJ2-5): DTGVSQNPRHKITKRGQNVTFRCDPISEHNRLYWYRQTLGQGPEFLTYFQNEAQLEKSRLLSDRFSAERPKGSFSTLEIQRTEQGDSAMYLCASSLGETGMTKTQYFGPGTRLLVL.

This clonotype was seen a single time. The genes are TRBV5-4 and TRBJ2-1; 10 bases fit TRBD1. With 4 bases clipped from V and 8 bases from J, the junction kept 6 bases outside the gene matches. Germline V gene sequence: CDR1 SGHNT, CDR2 YYREEE (reference sequence). This CDR3 spans 14 amino acids. The CDR3 bases are TGTGCCAGCAGCGTGGGACAGGGGACAGATGAGCAGTTCTTC. This codes for CASSVGQGTDEQFF.

The chain combines TRBV29-1 with TRBJ2-7; a possible D gene is TRBD2 (5 bases). The CDR3 totals 16 residues. Per germline, CDR1 SQVTM and CDR2 ANQGSEA. V was clipped by 1 base and J by 4 bases, with 20 bases between them. The chain's CDR3 is CSVEATTLAERYEQYF. The CDR3 nucleotides read TGCAGCGTTGAAGCCACTACGCTAGCAGAGAGGTACGAGCAGTACTTC.

The chain has TRBV19 and TRBJ2-7; 8 nucleotides agree with TRBD2. The V gene end was trimmed by 4 bases and the J gene end by 3 bases; junction bases not matched to a gene: 8. The CDR3 has 15 residues. Per the germline V gene, CDR1 is LNHDA and CDR2 is SQIVND (reference sequence). Here the CDR3 reads CASSTGLGAGYEQYF. The CDR3 DNA sequence: TGTGCCAGTAGTACGGGACTAGGGGCAGGCTACGAGCAGTACTTC.

The V call is TRBV27, the J call TRBJ1-1, with D perhaps matching TRBD1 (6 bases). Deletions cut 1 base from V and 0 bases from J, with 9 bases between. The CDR3 loop spans 15 amino acids. Germline CDR1 reads MNHEY; CDR2 reads SMNVEV (reference sequence). The CDR3, as DNA: TGTGCCAGCAGTTTATTGGGGGGGCTGAACACTGAAGCTTTCTTT. It is translated as CASSLLGGLNTEAFF.

The V gene is TRBV9, the J gene TRBJ2-7, with D perhaps TRBD2 (6 bases). This CDR3 spans 15 amino acids. Germline V gives CDR1 SGDLS, CDR2 YYNGEE. V lost 4 bases, J lost 2 bases, and 16 bases lay in between. The CDR3, as DNA: TGTGCCAGCAGCTGGGACTCCGCCGGGGCCTACGAGCAGTACTTC. Protein product: CASSWDSAGAYEQYF.